The 12 T cell receptor beta chains given below trace back to one sample, sequenced in a study of blood T cell repertoires in COVID-19. TCRdb's copy holds only in-frame clones and misses some; the assay was immunoSEQ multiplex PCR. Of around 120,000 clones in the sample, 70% to 90% are singletons; the top ten hold about 2.1%. Sequences were obtained from peripheral blood. The receptors derive from a man aged 30 to 39 with acute or convalescent COVID-19.

The V call is TRBV6-5, the J call TRBJ1-1; D call uncertain. Germline V gives CDR1 MNHEY, CDR2 SVGAGI. V was clipped by 4 bases and J by 1 base, with 7 bases between them. This CDR3 has 13 residues. The CDR3 DNA is TGTGCCAGCAGTTCTTGGCAGAACACTGAAGCTTTCTTT. Its translation: CASSSWQNTEAFF.

The chain carries TRBV5-4 and TRBJ2-1, with TRBD1 matching over 7 bases. CDR1 and CDR2 from the germline V gene are SGHNT and YYREEE (reference sequence). The junction had 13 bases not matched to a gene; V was cut back by 4 bases and J by 6 bases. The CDR3 has 16 amino acids. CDR3 DNA sequence: TGTGCCAGCAGCCTACCACAGGGGAATGGAGGCAATGAGCAGTTCTTC. It translates to CASSLPQGNGGNEQFF. Full variable domain (rest looked up from reference TRBV5-4 and TRBJ2-1): ETGVTQSPTHLIKTRGQQVTLRCSSQSGHNTVSWYQQALGQGPQFIFQYYREEENGRGNFPPRFSGLQFPNYSSELNVNALELDDSALYLCASSLPQGNGGNEQFFGPGTRLTVL.

The V and J genes are TRBV4-2 and TRBJ2-1; the D gene is possibly TRBD2 (5 bases). V lost 4 bases and J 5 bases, leaving 12 bases between the germline ends. CDR1 is LGHNA and CDR2 is YNFKEQ in the germline V gene. The CDR3 has 14 residues. CDR3 in DNA: TGTGCCAGCAGCCGGGAGCGGATGAACAATGAGCAGTTCTTC. It is translated as CASSRERMNNEQFF.

This sequence joins TRBV10-3 and TRBJ2-2; 9 positions match TRBD2. The CDR3 is 14 residues long. V lost 10 bases, J lost 2 bases, and 5 bases stayed unmatched. Germline V gives CDR1 ENHRY, CDR2 SYGVKD. The CDR3 nucleotides read TGTGCCACGCGGGGGGGCCTAAACACCGGGGAGCTGTTTTTT. Translation gives CATRGGLNTGELFF.

The chain has TRBV30 and TRBJ2-7; D perhaps matches TRBD2 (7 bases). V lost 3 bases and J 0 bases, leaving 15 bases between the germline ends. The CDR3 consists of 15 residues. From germline, CDR1 is GTSNPN and CDR2 SVGIG (reference sequence). The CDR3 DNA follows: TGTGCCTGGAGCCGGGGAGGGGGAAGCTCCTACGAGCAGTACGTC. Translating it yields CAWSRGGGSSYEQYV.

This chain joins TRBV9 and TRBJ2-3; 10 bases agree with TRBD2. Germline trimming cut 4 bases from V and 2 bases from J; bases unmatched to any gene: 7. CDR1 is SGDLS and CDR2 is YYNGEE in the germline V gene. The CDR3 is 16 amino acids. The CDR3 is CASSYGLAGVTDTQYF. The DNA for the CDR3 is TGTGCCAGCAGCTACGGGCTAGCGGGGGTCACAGATACGCAGTATTTT.

For this clone: The junction departs from germline at one end; a sequencing error may be responsible. J is TRBJ2-1 and V is TRBV6-6; D might be TRBD2 (7 bases). Germline lookup yields CDR1 MNHNY and CDR2 SVGAGI (reference sequence). This CDR3 is built from 15 residues. DNA for the CDR3: TGTGCCTGCAGTTTTAGGGGGGAGGGGGGCAATGAGCAGTTCTTC. Its protein is CACSFRGEGGNEQFF.

The chain joins TRBV7-8 to TRBJ2-3, with TRBD2 identical over 8 bases. The CDR3 sequence is 16 residues long. CDR1 and CDR2 (germline): SGHVS, FQNEAQ. V shed 4 bases, J shed 2 bases, and the junction held 8 bases outside the gene matches. The CDR3 region has the DNA TGTGCCAGCAGCTCCCGTGGAGCGGGAGTCACAGATACGCAGTATTTT. This gives the protein CASSSRGAGVTDTQYF.

The rearrangement uses TRBV5-1 and TRBJ1-4, with 7 bases matching TRBD1. The germline gives CDR1 SGHRS, CDR2 YFSETQ. Germline trimming cut 4 bases from V and 4 bases from J; bases unmatched to any gene: 7. The CDR3 spans 15 residues. CDR3 sequence: CASSGGQFDNEKLFF. CDR3 DNA: TGCGCCAGCAGCGGGGGACAGTTTGATAATGAAAAACTGTTTTTT.

This chain connects TRBV5-4 to TRBJ1-2; D ambiguous. V was cut by 4 bases and J by 0 bases, with 13 bases left in between. Germline assignment: CDR1 SGHNT and CDR2 YYREEE (reference sequence). The CDR3 sequence is 15 residues long. CDR3 region: CASSNDGVTNYGYTF. CDR3 bases: TGTGCCAGCAGCAATGACGGGGTTACTAACTATGGCTACACCTTC.

The chain carries TRBV5-1 and TRBJ2-3, with 8 bases identical to TRBD1. J lost 9 bases, V lost 0 bases, and 12 bases had no gene match. The germline CDR1 and CDR2 sequences are SGHRS and YFSETQ. The CDR3 runs 16 residues. The CDR3 reads CASSLAPSGGPSTQYF. Here the CDR3 DNA reads TGCGCCAGCAGCTTGGCCCCCTCAGGGGGCCCGAGCACGCAGTATTTT.

The chain recombines TRBV2 with TRBJ2-7, with TRBD1 matching over 7 bases. The CDR3 length is 14 residues. Per the germline V gene, CDR1 is SNHLY and CDR2 is FYNNEI. V lost 6 bases to trimming and J lost 7 bases; unmatched junction nucleotides: 12. CDR3 loop: CASRLGQNMGEQYF. For the CDR3, the DNA is TGTGCCAGCAGGTTGGGACAGAACATGGGGGAGCAGTACTTC.